What follows describes a single T cell receptor beta chain. Its specific antigen is unknown. Base-call qualities are not available, and no considerably larger clone is one nucleotide away. The sample comes from a study of T cell changes during pregnancy in multiple sclerosis (dated by TCRdb to between 2017 and 2020). The study in broad terms: In women with multiple sclerosis, the researchers looked at how the T cell repertoire shifted as pregnancy progressed.

Library preparation was by the immunoSEQ multiplex PCR assay. Imported from immuneACCESS, the table was reduced by TCRdb to in-frame sequences with V and J called. These copies leave out some clones; in studies compared against another copy, an unresolved V gene accounts for under half, and the cause of the remainder is not known. This sample gives approximately 100,000 clones in total; around 93% of them show up just once. The top ten hold less than 2.5% of the sample. According to the germline V gene, CDR1 reads SNHLY and CDR2 reads FYNNEI. Trimming takes 7 bases from V and 10 bases from J, and the germline ends sit 14 bases apart. Spanning cysteine to phenylalanine, the CDR3 consists of 12 amino acids. Only the CDR3 DNA stays, 36 bases, in frame from base 1.

The receptor chain draws on TRBV2 and TRBJ2-1; the D gene lacks a confident call. This specimen consisted of peripheral blood, obtained in the third trimester of pregnancy. This clonotype was obtained from a female donor with multiple sclerosis, enrolled in a pregnancy study. The CDR3 protein is CASTEVHGEQFF. In nucleotides, the sequence is TGTGCCAGCACCGAGGTCCATGGGGAGCAGTTCTTC. With the portions outside the CDR3 filled from the reference TRBV2 and TRBJ2-1 genes, the complete variable region becomes EPEVTQTPSHQVTQMGQEVILRCVPISNHLYFYWYRQILGQKVEFLVSFYNNEISEKSEIFDDQFSVERPDGSNFTLKIRSTKLEDSAMYFCASTEVHGEQFFGPGTRLTVL.